The next 29 T cell receptor beta chains were all read from a single sample in a study of T cells in Graves' hyperthyroidism and ophthalmopathy. Amplified regions were TCR beta CDR3 sequences from RNA transcripts. The TCR CDR3 first-round RT-PCR relied on the HTBI primer set. One entry per CDR3 protein, called by TCRdb with MiXCR from the multiplex PCR reads. The repertoire holds 400,000 to 500,000 distinct CDR3 sequences, with 13% to 15% as singletons. The specimen sequenced was blood. Receptor source: a young woman with Graves' hyperthyroidism.

This clonotype was observed many times. The chain joins TRBV2 to TRBJ2-2, with D perhaps matching TRBD1 (7 bases). The V and J ends lost 0 bases and 5 bases respectively, with 16 bases between them. CDR3 size: 17 residues. From germline, CDR1 is SNHLY and CDR2 FYNNEI. In DNA, the CDR3 is TGTGCCAGCAGTGAAGCGGGGACAGAGGGGGGTACCGGGGAGCTGTTTTTT. Amino acid sequence: CASSEAGTEGGTGELFF.

The V and J genes are TRBV10-3 and TRBJ1-1, with TRBD1 identical over 12 bases. The germline V gene encodes CDR1 ENHRY and CDR2 SYGVKD. The CDR3 contains 15 residues. V lost 6 bases and J lost 3; bases outside the gene matches: 5. The CDR3 DNA follows: TGTGCCATCAGAGGGACAGGGGGCGAAGACACTGAAGCTTTCTTT. It codes for CAIRGTGGEDTEAFF.

This chain links TRBV6-5 with TRBJ2-3; 13 bases map to TRBD2. The CDR3 has 18 amino acids. CDR1 MNHEY and CDR2 SVGAGI come from the germline V gene. J gave up 0 bases and V 4 bases, and 7 bases lay outside the gene matches. The CDR3 spells CASSSSLAGGPSTDTQYF. CDR3 coding DNA: TGTGCCAGCAGTTCCTCACTAGCGGGAGGGCCCAGCACAGATACGCAGTATTTT.

The chain links TRBV12-3 or TRBV12-4 to TRBJ2-5, with no clear D. CDR3 length: 15 amino acids. The ends were cut back, 3 bases at V and 1 base at J, with 12 bases in the middle. CDR3 region: CASSFSGRTQETQYF. Here the CDR3 DNA reads TGTGCCAGCAGTTTTTCGGGTCGGACCCAAGAGACCCAGTACTTC.

In its sample, this clonotype was seen many times. J is TRBJ1-1 and V is TRBV12-5; 7 bases align to TRBD1. V lost 5 bases to trimming and J lost 0 bases; unmatched junction nucleotides: 6. Germline assignment: CDR1 LGHNT and CDR2 FRNRAP. The CDR3 contains 15 residues. This chain's CDR3 is CASGRPGQLNTEAFF. In DNA, the CDR3 is TGTGCTAGTGGTCGCCCGGGACAGTTGAACACTGAAGCTTTCTTT.

This clonotype was observed at least ten times. The chain employs TRBV5-1 and TRBJ2-3, with D unclear. The CDR3 is 15 residues long. V shed 0 bases and J shed 2 bases, with 10 bases lying between them. Germline lookup yields CDR1 SGHRS and CDR2 YFSETQ. The CDR3 region is CASSLGRRNTDTQYF. The CDR3 DNA follows: TGCGCCAGCAGCTTGGGACGGCGAAACACAGATACGCAGTATTTT.

At least ten counts were recorded for this clonotype. The V and J genes are TRBV29-1 and TRBJ2-5; possibly TRBD2 for D (7 bases). The V end was cut by 2 bases, the J end by 2 bases, with 15 bases between. Looked up from germline, CDR1 is SQVTM and CDR2 is ANQGSEA. This CDR3 is built from 15 residues. CDR3 region: CSVELQGRGQETQYF. In DNA, the CDR3 is TGCAGCGTTGAATTGCAGGGGAGGGGACAAGAGACCCAGTACTTC.

This clonotype came up many times. V usage is TRBV5-6 and J usage is TRBJ2-5, with D uncertain. Trimming took off 0 bases at V and 12 bases at J, with 9 bases between the two ends. The CDR3 consists of 11 residues. The V gene's germline CDR1 is SGHDT and CDR2 YYEEEE. The CDR3 nucleotides are TGTGCCAGCAGCTTGGGAAGGGATGAGTACTTC. Protein: CASSLGRDEYF.

The chain carries TRBV19 and TRBJ2-1; D is perhaps TRBD2 (5 bases). Germline assignment: CDR1 LNHDA and CDR2 SQIVND (reference sequence). Trimming left V 6 bases short and J 3 bases short, with 12 bases between. This CDR3 is 14 amino acids long. The CDR3 reads CASRGRAVYNEQFF. The DNA for the CDR3 is TGTGCCAGTAGAGGGCGGGCTGTCTACAATGAGCAGTTCTTC.

The chain uses TRBV27 and TRBJ1-2, with TRBD1 matching over 7 bases. The CDR3 totals 15 residues. Germline V gives CDR1 MNHEY, CDR2 SMNVEV (reference sequence). V shed 7 bases, J shed 3 bases, and the junction held 11 bases outside the gene matches. CDR3 region: CASTTTDRDHYGYTF. CDR3 coding DNA: TGTGCCAGCACCACCACCGACAGGGACCACTATGGCTACACCTTC.

The genes are TRBV5-6 and TRBJ1-6; D is uncertain. The CDR3 sequence is 15 residues long. The V gene lost 0 bases and the J gene lost 12 bases, with 16 bases spanning the gap. CDR1 and CDR2 from the germline V gene are SGHDT and YYEEEE. CDR3 in DNA: TGTGCCAGCAGCTTGGTGGCGGCAGACGAGAAACCCCTCCACTTT. Protein: CASSLVAADEKPLHF.

This clonotype was recorded at least ten times. This CDR3 is CASSSGTGGNEQYV. The CDR3 DNA is TGTGCCAGCAGTTCTGGGACAGGAGGAAACGAGCAGTACGTC. V and J are TRBV28 and TRBJ2-7, with TRBD1 matching 8 bases. The germline V gene has CDR1 MDHEN and CDR2 SYDVKM. The CDR3 covers 14 residues. The V gene end was trimmed by 4 bases and the J gene end by 5 bases; junction bases not matched to a gene: 7.

This clonotype showed up many times. Here the CDR3 DNA reads TGTGCCAGCAGCGGGGAAGGCACTGAAGCTTTCTTT. Protein: CASSGEGTEAFF. The chain is built from TRBV5-8 and TRBJ1-1; D remains unclear. This CDR3 has 12 residues. Per germline, CDR1 SGHTS and CDR2 YDEGEE. The V end lost 4 bases, the J end lost 4 bases, and 8 bases lay between the germline ends.

This clonotype was found many times. The chain uses TRBV13 and TRBJ2-1; 13 positions agree with TRBD2. V was pared by 5 bases and J by 8 bases, with 9 bases of the junction left unmatched. The germline V gene has CDR1 PRHDT and CDR2 FYEKMQ (reference sequence). The CDR3 sequence is 16 residues long. The CDR3 loop is CASSEAGTSGMHEQFF. Written as DNA, the CDR3 is TGTGCCAGCAGCGAAGCCGGGACTAGCGGGATGCATGAGCAGTTCTTC. Full variable domain (missing parts from reference TRBV13 and TRBJ2-1): AAGVIQSPRHLIKEKRETATLKCYPIPRHDTVYWYQQGPGQDPQFLISFYEKMQSDKGSIPDRFSAQQFSDYHSELNMSSLELGDSALYFCASSEAGTSGMHEQFFGPGTRLTVL.

The chain has TRBV4-1 and TRBJ2-1; 12 positions match TRBD2. V lost 0 bases and J lost 5; bases outside the gene matches: 11. The germline gives CDR1 MGHRA, CDR2 YSYEKL. The CDR3 extends over 19 amino acids. Written as DNA, the CDR3 is TGCGCCAGCAGCCAAGATCTCGCTAGCGGGAGGGCCGCCGACAATGAGCAGTTCTTC. Its protein product is CASSQDLASGRAADNEQFF.

The chain is built from TRBV7-3 and TRBJ2-7; 7 bases agree with TRBD2. The V segment lost 2 bases and the J segment 4 bases; nucleotides outside the gene matches: 2. Germline V gene lookup returns CDR1 SGHTA and CDR2 FQGTGA. The CDR3 is 13 amino acids. The CDR3 here is CASSLGREYEQYF. CDR3 in DNA: TGTGCCAGCAGCTTAGGGCGGGAGTACGAGCAGTACTTC.

This clonotype showed up many times. This rearrangement joins TRBV5-8 to TRBJ2-2; D possibly uses TRBD1 or TRBD2 (6 bases each). CDR3 size: 16 residues. V lost 0 bases to trimming and J lost 3 bases, with 12 bases between them. CDR1 is SGHTS, CDR2 YDEGEE, per germline. The CDR3 nucleotides read TGTGCCAGCAGCTTGGTTTGGGGGGCTGACACCGGGGAGCTGTTTTTT. This codes for CASSLVWGADTGELFF.

The chain recombines TRBV12-3 or TRBV12-4 with TRBJ2-5; TRBD2 matches 9 bases. The CDR3 covers 16 residues. V lost 6 bases, J lost 7 bases, and 15 bases stayed unmatched. For the CDR3, the DNA is TGTGCCAGCAGCTCCGTGGCGGGAGGGCCAGGTGGGACCCAGTACTTC. It specifies CASSSVAGGPGGTQYF.

This clonotype came up many times. V usage is TRBV3-1 and J usage is TRBJ2-7; D not certain. CDR1 LGHDT and CDR2 YNNKEL come from the germline V gene (reference sequence). The V end was cut by 0 bases, the J end by 0 bases, with 6 bases between. This CDR3 has 14 residues. The CDR3 region is CASSQDASSYEQYF. The CDR3 DNA follows: TGTGCCAGCAGCCAAGACGCCAGCTCCTACGAGCAGTACTTC.

This clonotype was seen ten or more times. V usage is TRBV7-8 and J usage is TRBJ1-2; 7 bases fit TRBD1. V gave up 3 bases and J gave up 8 bases; unmatched junction bases: 6. Germline V gives CDR1 SGHVS, CDR2 FQNEAQ. The CDR3 sequence is 13 residues long. The DNA of the CDR3 is TGTGCCAGCAGCTTTACAGGGGCGGGAGGCTACACCTTC. It is translated as CASSFTGAGGYTF. The full variable domain, in which reference TRBV7-8 and TRBJ1-2 provide the parts outside the CDR3, is GAGVSQSPRYKVAKRGQDVALRCDPISGHVSLFWYQQALGQGPEFLTYFQNEAQLDKSGLPSDRFFAERPEGSVSTLKIQRTQQEDSAVYLCASSFTGAGGYTFGSGTRLTVV.

This clonotype was counted at least ten times. This rearrangement joins TRBV3-1 to TRBJ2-1, with 8 bases fitting TRBD1. This CDR3 is built from 14 residues. Germline-derived CDR1 and CDR2 are LGHDT and YNNKEL (reference sequence). V lost 4 bases to trimming and J lost 5 bases; unmatched junction nucleotides: 4. Here the CDR3 DNA reads TGTGCCAGCAGCCCCCGGACAGGGAACAATGAGCAGTTCTTC. Translated, it gives CASSPRTGNNEQFF.

In this sample, this clonotype turned up many times. V gene TRBV3-1 combines with J gene TRBJ1-1, with D unclear. Trimming cost V 4 bases and J 11 bases, with 14 bases left between them. CDR3 size: 12 residues. Germline V gene sequence: CDR1 LGHDT, CDR2 YNNKEL (reference sequence). The chain's CDR3 is CASSLRAGWAFF. The DNA of the CDR3 is TGTGCCAGCAGCCTTAGGGCGGGGTGGGCTTTCTTT.

The sample holds many counts of this clonotype. This chain connects TRBV11-3 to TRBJ2-7; 14 positions agree with TRBD2. With 4 bases clipped from V and 6 bases from J, the junction kept 5 bases outside the gene matches. This CDR3 is built from 15 residues. Germline-derived CDR1 and CDR2 are SGHNT and YENEEA. The CDR3 sequence: CASSYGTSGSSEQYF. The CDR3, as DNA: TGTGCCAGCAGCTATGGGACTAGCGGGAGTTCCGAGCAGTACTTC.

There are a few counts of this clonotype. The rearrangement links TRBV5-1 to TRBJ2-7; D not certain. This CDR3 spans 15 amino acids. V was clipped by 5 bases and J by 0 bases, with 15 bases between them. The germline gives CDR1 SGHRS, CDR2 YFSETQ. CDR3 DNA: TGCGCCAGCAGGAACCGACTCAGAAGCTCCTACGAGCAGTACTTC. Its protein is CASRNRLRSSYEQYF.

This clonotype was observed at least ten times. V gene TRBV11-3 combines with J gene TRBJ2-1, with 7 positions matching TRBD2. CDR1 is SGHNT, CDR2 YENEEA, per germline. CDR3 size: 14 residues. The ends lost 6 bases at V and 5 bases at J; junction bases unmatched: 7. The chain's CDR3 is CASSALLANNEQFF. In DNA form, the CDR3 reads TGTGCCAGCAGTGCCTTACTAGCGAACAATGAGCAGTTCTTC.

This clonotype was counted ten times or more. The chain employs TRBV12-3 or TRBV12-4 and TRBJ2-3; possibly TRBD1 or TRBD2 for D (5 bases each). V lost 8 bases and J lost 1, with 13 bases in between. The CDR3 contains 14 residues. As DNA, the CDR3 is TGTGCCAGCGGTGGGACGGCCCGCACAGATACGCAGTATTTT. As protein: CASGGTARTDTQYF.

This clonotype was detected many times. V gene TRBV6-1 combines with J gene TRBJ2-1, with TRBD2 as a possible D gene (5 bases). This CDR3 contains 13 residues. Germline CDR1 is MNHNS and CDR2 is SASEGT. V was trimmed by 1 base and J by 8 bases, leaving 9 bases between them. The CDR3 DNA reads as TGTGCCAGCAGTGAAGTGGGCGGGTATGAGCAGTTCTTC. Its translation is CASSEVGGYEQFF.

This clonotype has only a few counts. The rearrangement links TRBV20-1 to TRBJ2-7, with TRBD1 identical over 10 bases. Per germline, CDR1 DFQATT and CDR2 SNEGSKA (reference sequence). The V and J ends lost 3 bases and 3 bases, in that order; junction bases with no gene match: 8. This CDR3 is 15 amino acids long. The CDR3: CSARGQGRKSYEQYF. CDR3 sequence (DNA): TGCAGTGCTAGGGGACAGGGGCGGAAAAGCTACGAGCAGTACTTC.

This clonotype was observed at least ten times. The chain is built from TRBV5-4 and TRBJ2-3, with D possibly TRBD2 on 6 matching bases. In germline, CDR1 is SGHNT, CDR2 YYREEE (reference sequence). The CDR3 length is 15 residues. V lost 0 bases to trimming and J lost 0 bases, with 8 bases between them. The CDR3 nucleotides are TGTGCCAGCAGCTTGGGGGACTTTAGCACAGATACGCAGTATTTT. It translates to CASSLGDFSTDTQYF.